These 17 T cell receptor beta chains share one sample of origin, sequenced in a study of T cells in women clearing cervical HPV infection. Assay: immunoSEQ multiplex PCR; the TCRdb copy retains only in-frame clones and omits some. The listing records fewer than 35,000 clones. The sample taken for sequencing was blood buffy coat. Receptor source: a woman aged 18 to 75 with a cervical HPV16 infection that either progressed to CIN3+ or cleared (not recorded which).

Concerning this clone: The read stops 3 residues short of the end of the CDR3; the missing end is completed from the germline J gene. The chain is built from TRBV19 and TRBJ2-2, with D hard to call. The germline gives CDR1 LNHDA, CDR2 SQIVND (reference sequence). Trimming removed 7 bases from V and 0 bases from J, with 9 bases in between. The CDR3 is 14 amino acids. The CDR3 here is CASIRRANTGELFF. The DNA read from the CDR3 is TGTGCCAGTATCCGACGGGCGAACACCGGGGAG.

On this clone: The read comes to an end 3 residues before the CDR3 does, leaving the germline J gene to fill in the end. This chain connects TRBV19 to TRBJ2-7, with TRBD1 matching 9 bases. After removal of 4 bases from V and 0 bases from J, the junction contained 1 base not matched to a gene. CDR3 size: 14 residues. Germline assignment: CDR1 LNHDA and CDR2 SQIVND (reference sequence). CDR3 sequence: CASSTTGGSYEQYF. CDR3 DNA, as far as it was read: TGTGCCAGTAGTACGACAGGGGGCTCCTACGAG.

Concerning this clone: The read ends 3 residues shy of where the CDR3 ends; the end is completed using the germline J gene. The V call is TRBV6-1, the J call TRBJ2-7; TRBD1 matches at 12 bases. Losses at the gene ends were 4 bases for V and 2 bases for J; bases not matched to a gene: 3. There are 15 residues in the CDR3. Germline V gives CDR1 MNHNS, CDR2 SASEGT. The CDR3: CASSGGTGGPYEQYF. The sequenced part of the CDR3 DNA is TGTGCCAGCAGTGGTGGGACAGGGGGCCCCTACGAG.

The CDR3 loop reads CASSVASGRSDTQYF. The covered CDR3 bases are TGTGCCAGCAGCGTAGCCAGCGGGAGGTCAGATACG. The V gene is TRBV9, the J gene TRBJ2-3, with 9 nucleotides matching TRBD2. The read finishes 3 residues shy of the CDR3 end, and the germline J gene is used to complete it. Germline CDR1 SGDLS, CDR2 YYNGEE. Losses at the gene ends were 0 bases for V and 4 bases for J; bases not matched to a gene: 3. The CDR3 covers 15 residues.

About this clone itself: From the germline J gene comes the end of the CDR3, since the read stops 3 residues before it. The chain combines TRBV5-1 with TRBJ1-6; the D gene is possibly TRBD1 (5 bases). Trimming removed 1 base at V and 6 bases at J, with 11 bases between. The CDR3 contains 15 residues. From germline, CDR1 is SGHRS and CDR2 YFSETQ. The CDR3 DNA, read in part, is TGCGCCAGCAGCTTGAACAGGCTCACTAATTCACCC. This encodes CASSLNRLTNSP. In full, the CDR3 reads CASSLNRLTNSPLHF.

The part of the CDR3 DNA that was read is TGTGCCAGTAGTATAGATCTGTCCGGGGAG. This translates into CASSIDLSGE. The entire CDR3 protein is CASSIDLSGELFF. The rearrangement uses TRBV19 and TRBJ2-2; D call uncertain. Read sequence stops 3 residues before the CDR3 end, and the germline J gene provides the missing end. Per germline, CDR1 LNHDA and CDR2 SQIVND (reference sequence). The V end was cut by 0 bases, the J end by 6 bases, with 5 bases between. The CDR3 contains 13 residues.

About this clone itself: The CDR3 extends 3 residues past the end of the read, so its final part is completed from the germline J gene. The chain joins TRBV6-2 or TRBV6-3 to TRBJ2-1, with TRBD2 identical over 12 bases. The V and J ends lost 0 bases and 6 bases, in that order; junction bases with no gene match: 3. The CDR3 is 16 residues long. Germline V gene lookup returns CDR1 MNHEY and CDR2 SVGEGT. The CDR3 bases that were read are TGTGCCAGCAGTTACTCCCTAGCGGGAGGGCTCAATGAG. Its translation: CASSYSLAGGLNE. The whole CDR3 is CASSYSLAGGLNEQFF.

Regarding this clone: The sequenced fragment ends 3 residues before the CDR3 boundary, so the rest is inferred from the germline J gene. This sequence joins TRBV12-5 and TRBJ2-1; possibly TRBD1 for D (5 bases). Germline lookup yields CDR1 LGHNT and CDR2 FRNRAP. This CDR3 comprises 16 residues. The V end was cut by 5 bases, the J end by 1 base, with 15 bases between. The CDR3 reads CASGPAGQGSYNEQFF. Partial CDR3 DNA: TGTGCTAGTGGTCCCGCTGGGCAGGGTTCCTACAATGAG.

On this clone: The read is 3 residues too short to cover the CDR3 end, so that end is filled in from the germline J gene. This chain joins TRBV12-3 or TRBV12-4 and TRBJ2-3; 10 nucleotides align to TRBD1. The CDR3 contains 14 residues. The J segment lost 5 bases and the V segment lost 7 bases, leaving 6 bases of the junction unmatched. The CDR3 DNA, read in part, is TGTGCCAGCACCGGGACAGGGGAGGGAGATACG. The encoded protein is CASTGTGEGDT. The entire CDR3 protein is CASTGTGEGDTQYF.

The covered CDR3 bases are TGTGCCAGCAGCCCCGAGGCCCTAGCGGGAGGAGGTGAG. Its protein is CASSPEALAGGGE. The CDR3, in full, reads CASSPEALAGGGEQFF. The chain employs TRBV7-3 and TRBJ2-1; 11 bases align to TRBD2. The read terminates 3 residues before the CDR3 end, so the remaining end is supplied by the germline J gene. The CDR3 runs 16 residues. The germline CDR1 and CDR2 sequences are SGHTA and FQGTGA. V shed 5 bases, J shed 9 bases, and the junction held 12 bases outside the gene matches.

On this clone itself: The missing CDR3 end, 3 residues past where the read stops, is filled in from the germline J gene. J is TRBJ2-1 and V is TRBV10-3; D gene unclear. Per germline, CDR1 ENHRY and CDR2 SYGVKD. The V and J ends lost 6 bases and 8 bases respectively, with 11 bases between them. The CDR3 has 12 amino acids. CDR3 sequence: CAIRTPPHEQFF. The covered CDR3 bases are TGTGCCATCAGAACACCCCCACATGAG.

As to this clone: Coverage ceases 3 residues before the CDR3 finishes, and the germline J gene fills in the end. V usage is TRBV5-1 and J usage is TRBJ2-2, with 8 bases matching TRBD2. The V and J ends lost 5 bases and 6 bases, in that order; junction bases with no gene match: 9. The CDR3 totals 15 residues. Germline V gives CDR1 SGHRS, CDR2 YFSETQ. CDR3 sequence: CASRFGGRRPGELFF. Partial CDR3 DNA: TGCGCCAGCAGATTCGGCGGGAGGAGGCCCGGGGAG.

Concerning this clone: The CDR3 end lies 3 residues beyond the end of the read and is filled in from the germline J gene. The rearrangement links TRBV7-2 to TRBJ1-6; D is possibly TRBD1 (6 bases). Germline CDR1 is SGHTA and CDR2 is FQGNSA. Trimming pared 5 bases from V and 6 bases from J, leaving 14 bases between. The CDR3 is 15 residues long. The part of the CDR3 DNA that was read is TGTGCCAGCAGCCCGATGGGACAACTTAATTCACCC. Protein product: CASSPMGQLNSP. The whole CDR3 protein is CASSPMGQLNSPLHF.

Comment on this clone: The CDR3 end is not reached by the read, which stops 3 residues before it; the germline J gene fills it in. V and J are TRBV14 and TRBJ1-1, with D tentatively TRBD1 (5 bases). This CDR3 comprises 15 residues. In germline, CDR1 is SGHDN, CDR2 FVKESK. Between the trimmed V and J ends, which lost 4 bases and 5 bases, there was a span of 17 bases. CDR3 sequence reads: CASSLGSLGGTEAFF. CDR3 DNA (partial): TGTGCCAGCAGCCTGGGCTCACTGGGGGGGACTGAA.

For this clone: Sequencing ends 3 residues short of the CDR3 end; the germline J gene provides the rest. V usage is TRBV5-6 and J usage is TRBJ1-6; D remains unclear. The CDR3 consists of 15 residues. The germline CDR1 and CDR2 sequences are SGHDT and YYEEEE. Trimming took 2 bases from V and 3 from J, leaving 9 bases between them. The sequenced part of the CDR3 DNA is TGTGCCAGCAGCTTCCGCCCAGTCTATAATTCACCC. Its translation: CASSFRPVYNSP. The entire CDR3 sequence reads CASSFRPVYNSPLHF.

With regard to this clone: The read comes to an end 3 residues before the CDR3 does, leaving the germline J gene to fill in the end. This chain joins TRBV30 and TRBJ2-1; 8 bases match TRBD2. Germline trimming cut 7 bases from V and 4 bases from J; bases unmatched to any gene: 15. CDR1 is GTSNPN and CDR2 is SVGIG in the germline V gene (reference sequence). This CDR3 has 16 residues. The CDR3 loop is CASTPSLAALYNEQFF. Partial CDR3 DNA: TGTGCCTCTACGCCATCACTAGCGGCACTTTACAATGAG.

Remarks on this clone: The read gets to within 3 residues of the CDR3 end, and the germline J gene fills in the rest. The chain joins TRBV4-2 to TRBJ2-7; maybe TRBD1 (6 bases). Per germline, CDR1 LGHNA and CDR2 YNFKEQ. With 0 bases removed from V and 0 bases from J, the gap between germline ends came to 9 bases. CDR3 length equals 15 residues. CDR3 bases read: TGTGCCAGCAGCCAAGAAACGGACAGCTCCTACGAG. This sequence encodes CASSQETDSSYE. In full, the CDR3 is CASSQETDSSYEQYF.